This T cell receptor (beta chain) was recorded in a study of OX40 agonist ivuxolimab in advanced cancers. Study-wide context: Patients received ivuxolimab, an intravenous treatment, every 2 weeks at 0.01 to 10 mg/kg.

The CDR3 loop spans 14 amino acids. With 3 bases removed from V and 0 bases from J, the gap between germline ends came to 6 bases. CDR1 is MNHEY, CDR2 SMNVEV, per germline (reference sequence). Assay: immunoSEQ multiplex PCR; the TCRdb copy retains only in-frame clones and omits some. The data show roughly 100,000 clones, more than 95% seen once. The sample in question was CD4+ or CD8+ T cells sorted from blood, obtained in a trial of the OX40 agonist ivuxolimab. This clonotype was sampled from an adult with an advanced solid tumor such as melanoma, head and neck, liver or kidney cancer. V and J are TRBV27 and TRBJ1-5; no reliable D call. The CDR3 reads CASSLYDSNQPQHF. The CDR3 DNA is TGTGCCAGCAGTTTGTACGATAGCAATCAGCCCCAGCATTTT.